The entry below gives a single T cell receptor beta chain sequence along with its context. This sample was taken from a study of blood T cell repertoires in COVID-19. The table came from immunoSEQ multiplex PCR; TCRdb's copy has only in-frame clones and leaves some out. The sample lists 110,000 to 150,000 clones, just under 90% occurring once. This CDR3 has 15 amino acids. The trim removed 4 bases at V and 3 bases at J, leaving 4 bases unmatched. The germline V gene encodes CDR1 SGHTA and CDR2 FQGNSA. Material for sequencing was peripheral blood. This receptor was obtained from a woman older than 75 with acute or convalescent COVID-19. The rearrangement links TRBV7-2 to TRBJ2-5; 11 bases match TRBD1. The CDR3 DNA follows: TGTGCCAGCAGCTGGAGGACAGGGGGCGAAGAGACCCAGTACTTC. This encodes CASSWRTGGEETQYF. Drawing the rest from reference TRBV7-2 and TRBJ2-5, the complete variable domain is GAGVSQSPSNKVTEKGKDVELRCDPISGHTALYWYRQSLGQGLEFLIYFQGNSAPDKSGLPSDRFSAERTGGSVSTLTIQRTQQEDSAVYLCASSWRTGGEETQYFGPGTRLLVL.